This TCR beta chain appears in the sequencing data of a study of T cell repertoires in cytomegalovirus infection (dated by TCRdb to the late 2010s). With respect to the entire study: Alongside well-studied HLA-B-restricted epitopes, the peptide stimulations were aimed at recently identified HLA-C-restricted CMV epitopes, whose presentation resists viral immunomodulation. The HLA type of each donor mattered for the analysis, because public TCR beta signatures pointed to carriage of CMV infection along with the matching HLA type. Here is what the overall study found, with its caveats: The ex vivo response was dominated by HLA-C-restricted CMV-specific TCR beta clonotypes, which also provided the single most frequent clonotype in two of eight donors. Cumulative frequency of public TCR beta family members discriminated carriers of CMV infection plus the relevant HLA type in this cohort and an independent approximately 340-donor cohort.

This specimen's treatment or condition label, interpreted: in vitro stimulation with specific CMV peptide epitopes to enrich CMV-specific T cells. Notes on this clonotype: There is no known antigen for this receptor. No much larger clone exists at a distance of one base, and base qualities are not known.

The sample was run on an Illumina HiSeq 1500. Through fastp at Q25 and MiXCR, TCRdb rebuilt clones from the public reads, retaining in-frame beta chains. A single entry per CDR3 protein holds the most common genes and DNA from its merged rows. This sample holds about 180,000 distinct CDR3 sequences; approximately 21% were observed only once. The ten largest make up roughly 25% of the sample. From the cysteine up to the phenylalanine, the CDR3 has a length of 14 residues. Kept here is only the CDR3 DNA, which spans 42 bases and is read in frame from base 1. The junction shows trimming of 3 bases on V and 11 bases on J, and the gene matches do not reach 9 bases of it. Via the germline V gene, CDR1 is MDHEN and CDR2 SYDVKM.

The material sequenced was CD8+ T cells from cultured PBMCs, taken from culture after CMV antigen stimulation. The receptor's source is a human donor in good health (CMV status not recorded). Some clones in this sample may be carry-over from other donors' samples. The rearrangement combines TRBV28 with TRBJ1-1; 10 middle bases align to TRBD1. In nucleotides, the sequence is TGTGCCAGCAGTTTCACCCGGGACAGGGGTGGTGCTTTCTTT. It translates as CASSFTRDRGGAFF.